Listed here is a single TCR beta chain. What it binds is not known. These data belong to a study of somatic mutations in cytotoxic T cells in rheumatoid arthritis. General study points: Age-dependent increases in CD8+ clonality occurred in rheumatoid arthritis patients but not in healthy controls.

Generated by immunoSEQ multiplex PCR, the TCRdb table keeps only in-frame clones and is missing some. The table records some 15,000 clones, about 77% of them present only once. Sequencing was done on a sample of CD8+ T cells sorted from blood. The TCR was taken from an adult with rheumatoid arthritis.

Here the CDR3 reads CASSWGGGKNIQYF. In DNA form, the CDR3 reads TGTGCCAGCAGCTGGGGGGGCGGCAAAAACATTCAGTACTTC. This chain connects TRBV7-9 to TRBJ2-4; D is possibly TRBD2 (7 bases). CDR3 length: 14 amino acids. Germline V lookup: CDR1 SEHNR, CDR2 FQNEAQ (reference sequence). The V end was cut by 4 bases, the J end by 3 bases, with 10 bases between.